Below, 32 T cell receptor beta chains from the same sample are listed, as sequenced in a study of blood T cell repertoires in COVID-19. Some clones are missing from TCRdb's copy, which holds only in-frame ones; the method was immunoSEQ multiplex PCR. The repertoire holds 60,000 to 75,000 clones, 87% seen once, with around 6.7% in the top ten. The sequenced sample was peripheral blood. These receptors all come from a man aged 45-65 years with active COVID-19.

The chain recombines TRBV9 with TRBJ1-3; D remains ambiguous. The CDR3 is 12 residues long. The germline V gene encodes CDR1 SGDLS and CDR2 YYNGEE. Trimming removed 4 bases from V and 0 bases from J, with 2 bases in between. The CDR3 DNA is TGTGCCAGCAGCCACTCTGGAAACACCATATATTTT. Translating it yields CASSHSGNTIYF.

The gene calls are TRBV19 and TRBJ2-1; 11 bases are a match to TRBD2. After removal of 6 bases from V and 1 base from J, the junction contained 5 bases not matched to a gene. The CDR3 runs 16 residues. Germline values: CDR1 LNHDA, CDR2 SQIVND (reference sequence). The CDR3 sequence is CASRASSGGSYNEQFF. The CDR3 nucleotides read TGTGCCAGTAGGGCGTCTAGCGGGGGGTCCTACAATGAGCAGTTCTTC.

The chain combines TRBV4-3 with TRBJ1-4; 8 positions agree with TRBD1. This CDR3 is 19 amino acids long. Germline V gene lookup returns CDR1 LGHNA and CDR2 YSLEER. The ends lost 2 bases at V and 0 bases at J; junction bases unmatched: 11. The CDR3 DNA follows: TGCGCCAGCAGCCAATCAGGGACAGGACCGTTCGCAACTAATGAAAAACTGTTTTTT. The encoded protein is CASSQSGTGPFATNEKLFF.

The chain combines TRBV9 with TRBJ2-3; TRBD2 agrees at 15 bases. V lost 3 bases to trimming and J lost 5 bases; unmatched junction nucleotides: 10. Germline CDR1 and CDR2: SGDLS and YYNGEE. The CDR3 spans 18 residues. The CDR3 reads CASSAGLAGGPGIDTQYF. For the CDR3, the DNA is TGTGCCAGCAGCGCAGGACTAGCGGGGGGGCCCGGTATAGATACGCAGTATTTT.

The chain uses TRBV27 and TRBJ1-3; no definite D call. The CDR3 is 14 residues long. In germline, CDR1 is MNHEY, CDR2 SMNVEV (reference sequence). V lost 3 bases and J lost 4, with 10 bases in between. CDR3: CASSFNGGGNTIYF. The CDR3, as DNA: TGTGCCAGCAGTTTCAACGGAGGGGGAAACACCATATATTTT.

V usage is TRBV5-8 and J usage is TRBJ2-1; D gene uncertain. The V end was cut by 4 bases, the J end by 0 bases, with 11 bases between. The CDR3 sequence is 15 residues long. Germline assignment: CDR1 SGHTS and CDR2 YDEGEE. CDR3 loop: CASSPVLYSYNEQFF. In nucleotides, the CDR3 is TGTGCCAGCAGCCCAGTTCTGTACTCCTACAATGAGCAGTTCTTC.

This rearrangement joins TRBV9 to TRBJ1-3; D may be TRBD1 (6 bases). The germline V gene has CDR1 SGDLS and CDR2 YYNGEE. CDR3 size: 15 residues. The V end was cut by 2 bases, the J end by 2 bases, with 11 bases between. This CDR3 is CASSVSTGTGNTIYF. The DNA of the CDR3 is TGTGCCAGCAGCGTTTCTACAGGGACTGGAAACACCATATATTTT.

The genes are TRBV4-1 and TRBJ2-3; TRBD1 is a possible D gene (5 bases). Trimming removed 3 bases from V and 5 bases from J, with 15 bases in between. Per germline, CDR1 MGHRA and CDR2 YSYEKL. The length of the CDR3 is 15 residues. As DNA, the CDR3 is TGCGCCAGCAGCCAGGGGCACTATCCAGGAGATACGCAGTATTTT. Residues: CASSQGHYPGDTQYF.

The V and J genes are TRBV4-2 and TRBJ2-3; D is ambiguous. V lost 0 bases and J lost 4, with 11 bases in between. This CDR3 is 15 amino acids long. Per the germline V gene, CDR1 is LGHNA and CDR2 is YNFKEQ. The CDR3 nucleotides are TGTGCCAGCAGCCAAGAAAAGCCTAGAGCAGATACGCAGTATTTT. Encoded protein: CASSQEKPRADTQYF.

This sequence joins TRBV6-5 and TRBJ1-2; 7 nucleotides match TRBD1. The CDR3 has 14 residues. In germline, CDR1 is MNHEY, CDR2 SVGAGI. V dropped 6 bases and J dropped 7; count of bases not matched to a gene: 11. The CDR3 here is CASRGVDRVGGYTF. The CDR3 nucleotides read TGTGCCAGCAGGGGGGTAGACAGGGTCGGTGGCTACACCTTC.

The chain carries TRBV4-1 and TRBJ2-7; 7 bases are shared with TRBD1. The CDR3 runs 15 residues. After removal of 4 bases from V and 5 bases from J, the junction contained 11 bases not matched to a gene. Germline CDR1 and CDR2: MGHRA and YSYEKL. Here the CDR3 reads CASSPPAQGMDEQYF. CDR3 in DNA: TGCGCCAGCAGCCCCCCCGCACAGGGGATGGACGAGCAGTACTTC.

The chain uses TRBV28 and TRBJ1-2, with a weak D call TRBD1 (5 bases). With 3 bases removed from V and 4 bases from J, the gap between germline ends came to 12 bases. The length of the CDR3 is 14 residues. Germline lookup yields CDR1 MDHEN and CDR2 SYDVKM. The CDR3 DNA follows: TGTGCCAGCAGTTTCGGGGACTTCATCTATGGCTACACCTTC. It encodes CASSFGDFIYGYTF.

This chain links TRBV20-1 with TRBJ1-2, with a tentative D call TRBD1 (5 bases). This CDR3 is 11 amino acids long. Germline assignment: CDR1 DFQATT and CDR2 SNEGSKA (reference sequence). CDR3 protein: CNSDSWYGYTF. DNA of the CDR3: TGCAACTCAGACAGTTGGTATGGCTACACCTTC.

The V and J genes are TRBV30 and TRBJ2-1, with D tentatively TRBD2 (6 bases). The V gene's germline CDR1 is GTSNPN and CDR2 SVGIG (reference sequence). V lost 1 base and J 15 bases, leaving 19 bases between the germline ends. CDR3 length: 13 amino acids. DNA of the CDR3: TGTGCCTGGAGTGGGCTAGGATCGGGAGCCCTGTTCTTC. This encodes CAWSGLGSGALFF.

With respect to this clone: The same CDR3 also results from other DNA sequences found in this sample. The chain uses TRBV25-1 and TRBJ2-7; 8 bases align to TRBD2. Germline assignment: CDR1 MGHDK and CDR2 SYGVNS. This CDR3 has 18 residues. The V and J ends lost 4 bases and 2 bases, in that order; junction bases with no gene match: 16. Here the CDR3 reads CASSGVPNTGGGTYEQYF. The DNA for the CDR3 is TGTGCCAGCAGTGGGGTGCCTAATACCGGGGGGGGAACCTACGAGCAGTACTTC.

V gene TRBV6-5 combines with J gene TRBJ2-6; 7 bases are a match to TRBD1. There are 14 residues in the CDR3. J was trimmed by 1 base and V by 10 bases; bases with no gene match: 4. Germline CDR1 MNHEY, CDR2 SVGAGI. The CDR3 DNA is TGTGCCACCGAGACAGGGTCTGGGGCCAACGTCCTGACTTTC. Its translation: CATETGSGANVLTF.

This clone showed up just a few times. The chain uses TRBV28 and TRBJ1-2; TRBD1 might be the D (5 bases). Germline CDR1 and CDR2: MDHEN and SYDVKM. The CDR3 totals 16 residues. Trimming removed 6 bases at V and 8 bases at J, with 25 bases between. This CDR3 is CASSLGGTRQVGGYTF. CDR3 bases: TGTGCCAGCAGCCTCGGGGGAACCAGGCAGGTGGGAGGCTACACCTTC.

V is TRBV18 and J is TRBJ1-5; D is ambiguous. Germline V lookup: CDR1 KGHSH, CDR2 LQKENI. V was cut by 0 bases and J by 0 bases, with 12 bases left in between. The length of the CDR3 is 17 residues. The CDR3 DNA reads TGTGCCAGCTCACCACCGCCACAGCGGAATAGCAATCAGCCCCAGCATTTT. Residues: CASSPPPQRNSNQPQHF.

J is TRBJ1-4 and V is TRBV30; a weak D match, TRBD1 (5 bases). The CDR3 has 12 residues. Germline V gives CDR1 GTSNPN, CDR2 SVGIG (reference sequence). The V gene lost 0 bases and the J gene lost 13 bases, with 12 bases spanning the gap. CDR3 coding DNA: TGTGCCTGGAGTGTACCCAGAGACAGACTGTTTTTT. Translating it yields CAWSVPRDRLFF. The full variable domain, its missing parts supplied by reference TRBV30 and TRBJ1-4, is SQTIHQWPATLVQPVGSPLSLECTVEGTSNPNLYWYRQAAGRGLQLLFYSVGIGQISSEVPQNLSASRPQDRQFILSSKKLLLSDSGFYLCAWSVPRDRLFFGSGTQLSVL.

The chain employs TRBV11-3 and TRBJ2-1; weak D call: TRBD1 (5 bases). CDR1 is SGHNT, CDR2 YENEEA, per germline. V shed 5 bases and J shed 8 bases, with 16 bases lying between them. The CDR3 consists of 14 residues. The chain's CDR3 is CASSRGAGKYEQFF. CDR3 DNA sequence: TGTGCCAGCAGCAGAGGCGCAGGGAAATATGAGCAGTTCTTC. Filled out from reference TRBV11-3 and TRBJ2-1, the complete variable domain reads EAGVVQSPRYKIIEKKQPVAFWCNPISGHNTLYWYLQNLGQGPELLIRYENEEAVDDSQLPKDRFSAERLKGVDSTLKIQPAELGDSAVYLCASSRGAGKYEQFFGPGTRLTVL.

The CDR3 spells CASSLEGVALGSYEQYF. CDR3 in DNA: TGTGCCAGCAGCTTAGAGGGGGTAGCCCTGGGATCCTACGAGCAGTACTTC. The chain recombines TRBV7-6 with TRBJ2-7, with D tentatively TRBD1 (6 bases). Between the trimmed V and J ends, which lost 1 base and 1 base, there was a span of 17 bases. The CDR3 is made up of 17 amino acids. Germline loops: CDR1 SGHVS, CDR2 FNYEAQ.

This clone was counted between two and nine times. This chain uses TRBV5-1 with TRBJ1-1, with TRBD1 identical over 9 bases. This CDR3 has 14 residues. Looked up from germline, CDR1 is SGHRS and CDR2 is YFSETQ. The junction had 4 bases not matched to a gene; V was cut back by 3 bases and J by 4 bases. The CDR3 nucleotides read TGCGCCAGCAGCTCACAGGGGGCGCGCACTGAAGCTTTCTTT. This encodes CASSSQGARTEAFF. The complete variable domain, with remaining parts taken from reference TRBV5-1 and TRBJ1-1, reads KAGVTQTPRYLIKTRGQQVTLSCSPISGHRSVSWYQQTPGQGLQFLFEYFSETQRNKGNFPGRFSGRQFSNSRSEMNVSTLELGDSALYLCASSSQGARTEAFFGQGTRLTVV.

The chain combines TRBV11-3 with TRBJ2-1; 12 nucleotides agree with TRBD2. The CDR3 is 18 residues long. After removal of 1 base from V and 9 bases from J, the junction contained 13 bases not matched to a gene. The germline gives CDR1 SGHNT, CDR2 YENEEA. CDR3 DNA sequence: TGTGCCAGCAGCTTAGGACACCTAGCGGGAGGGCCCCCAGGTGAGCAGTTCTTC. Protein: CASSLGHLAGGPPGEQFF.

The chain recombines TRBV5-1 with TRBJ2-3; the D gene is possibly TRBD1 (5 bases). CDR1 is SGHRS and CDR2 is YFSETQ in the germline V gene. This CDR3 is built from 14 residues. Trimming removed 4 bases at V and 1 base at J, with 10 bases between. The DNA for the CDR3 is TGCGCCAGCAGCATCCCGACAGGCACAGATACGCAGTATTTT. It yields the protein CASSIPTGTDTQYF.

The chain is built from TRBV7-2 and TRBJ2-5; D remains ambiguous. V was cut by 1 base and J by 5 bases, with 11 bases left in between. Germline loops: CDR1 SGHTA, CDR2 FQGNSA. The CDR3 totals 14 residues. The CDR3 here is CASSLGPPTETQYF. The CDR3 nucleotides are TGTGCCAGCAGCTTAGGCCCCCCTACCGAGACCCAGTACTTC.

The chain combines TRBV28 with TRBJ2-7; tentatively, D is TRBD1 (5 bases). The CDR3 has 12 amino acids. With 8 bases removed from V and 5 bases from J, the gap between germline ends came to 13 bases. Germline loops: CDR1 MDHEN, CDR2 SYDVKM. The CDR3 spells CASRQGSHEQYF. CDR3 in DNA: TGTGCCAGCCGCCAGGGTTCCCACGAGCAGTACTTC.

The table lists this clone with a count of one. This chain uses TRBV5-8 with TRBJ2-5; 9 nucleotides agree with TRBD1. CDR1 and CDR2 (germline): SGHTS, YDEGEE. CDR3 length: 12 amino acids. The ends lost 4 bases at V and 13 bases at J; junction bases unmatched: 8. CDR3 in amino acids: CASSLGGQGSYF. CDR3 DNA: TGTGCCAGCAGCCTGGGGGGACAGGGATCGTACTTC.

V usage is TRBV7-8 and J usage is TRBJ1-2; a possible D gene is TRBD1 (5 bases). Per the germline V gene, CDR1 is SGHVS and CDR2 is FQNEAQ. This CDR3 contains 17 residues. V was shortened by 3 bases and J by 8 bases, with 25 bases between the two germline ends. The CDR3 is CASSFGGVGIQGLGYTF. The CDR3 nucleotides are TGTGCCAGCAGCTTTGGGGGAGTGGGAATCCAGGGACTGGGCTACACCTTC.

CDR3 nucleotide sequence: TGTGCCAGCAGCTCTAGTTCGACAGACCAGTATCAGCCCCAGCATTTT. Translation: CASSSSSTDQYQPQHF. The gene calls are TRBV7-2 and TRBJ1-5, with a tentative D call TRBD1 (5 bases). The germline CDR1 and CDR2 sequences are SGHTA and FQGNSA. The CDR3 is 16 amino acids. V was cut by 4 bases and J by 5 bases, with 18 bases left in between.

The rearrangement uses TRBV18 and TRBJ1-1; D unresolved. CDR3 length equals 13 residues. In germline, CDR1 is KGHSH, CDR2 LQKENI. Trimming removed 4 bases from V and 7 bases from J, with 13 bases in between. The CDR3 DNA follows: TGTGCCAGCTCACTCTCCACTGTGAGTGAAGCTTTCTTT. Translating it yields CASSLSTVSEAFF. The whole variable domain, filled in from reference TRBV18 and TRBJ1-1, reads NAGVMQNPRHLVRRRGQEARLRCSPMKGHSHVYWYRQLPEEGLKFMVYLQKENIIDESGMPKERFSAEFPKEGPSILRIQQVVRGDSAAYFCASSLSTVSEAFFGQGTRLTVV.

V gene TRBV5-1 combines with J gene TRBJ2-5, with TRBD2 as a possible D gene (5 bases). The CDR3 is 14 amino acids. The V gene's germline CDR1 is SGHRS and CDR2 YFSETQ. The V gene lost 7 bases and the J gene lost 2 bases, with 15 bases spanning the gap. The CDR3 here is CASAPTSGQETQYF. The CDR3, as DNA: TGCGCCAGCGCCCCGACTTCGGGACAAGAGACCCAGTACTTC. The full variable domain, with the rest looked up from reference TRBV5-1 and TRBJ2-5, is KAGVTQTPRYLIKTRGQQVTLSCSPISGHRSVSWYQQTPGQGLQFLFEYFSETQRNKGNFPGRFSGRQFSNSRSEMNVSTLELGDSALYLCASAPTSGQETQYFGPGTRLLVL.

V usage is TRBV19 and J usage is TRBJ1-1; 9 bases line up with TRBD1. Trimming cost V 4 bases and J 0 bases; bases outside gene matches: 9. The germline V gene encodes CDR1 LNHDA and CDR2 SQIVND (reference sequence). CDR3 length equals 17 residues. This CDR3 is CASSTISGQGLNTEAFF. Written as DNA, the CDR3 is TGTGCCAGTAGTACCATATCGGGACAGGGACTGAACACTGAAGCTTTCTTT.